This is a list of T cell receptor beta chains from one sample in a study of blood T cell repertoires in COVID-19. TCRdb keeps only in-frame clones here, not all; method: immunoSEQ multiplex PCR. This table holds approximately 73,000 clones, approximately 86% found once. Material for sequencing was peripheral blood. The receptors derive from an older woman with acute or convalescent COVID-19. The conserved cysteine and the conserved F or W are not part of the CDR3 here.

V gene	J gene	CDR3 protein
TRBV28	TRBJ1-2	ASRENAGRAWGYT
TRBV14	TRBJ2-3	ASSQTGTDTQY
TRBV29-1	TRBJ2-7	SVGHQGYEQY
TRBV6-6	TRBJ2-2	ASKEGGTGELF
TRBV28	TRBJ1-1	ASSLPPGQGYTEAF
TRBV19	TRBJ1-4	ASSSQAGHNEKLF
TRBV27	TRBJ2-7	ASSFRGAQRSEQY
TRBV5-4	TRBJ2-1	ASSFSVGGYNEQF
TRBV5-1	TRBJ2-1	ASSLKDREDNEQF
TRBV9	TRBJ2-1	ASSASGRGYNEQF
TRBV7-3	TRBJ2-6	ASSQPGYGANVLT
TRBV12-3/TRBV12-4	TRBJ1-1	ASSLVRDTEAF
TRBV18	TRBJ1-1	ASSPRTGLNTEAF
TRBV10-1	TRBJ2-3	ASYRSLGEELAGSTDTQY
TRBV23-1	TRBJ2-3	ASSVRGGTDTQY
TRBV6-2/TRBV6-3	TRBJ2-7	ASSYSGRSSYEQY
TRBV5-1	TRBJ2-1	ASSLVAGLENEQF
TRBV7-6	TRBJ1-4	ASSLAFGGDEEKLF
TRBV2	TRBJ2-2	ASSSQGLAGTGELF
TRBV28	TRBJ1-5	ASSLEIRPQH
TRBV28	TRBJ1-4	ASSIQSSTNEKLF
TRBV7-9	TRBJ1-1	ASSLSGLAEAF
TRBV10-3	TRBJ2-7	AISEGTEGPYEQY
TRBV4-3	TRBJ2-7	ASSQVYQGANGYEQY
TRBV12-3/TRBV12-4	TRBJ1-1	ASSPAAAPEAF
TRBV28	TRBJ2-3	ASSLGLENTQY
TRBV7-3	TRBJ2-1	ASSLTLAADGDEQF
TRBV6-1	TRBJ1-5	ASSELTGKGQPQH
TRBV7-2	TRBJ2-1	ASSPDGLPYNEQF
TRBV11-2	TRBJ2-2	ASSSQRTNTGELF
TRBV6-5	TRBJ2-7	ASSYSGGPSYEQY
TRBV19	TRBJ2-6	ATSSTGANVLT
TRBV10-3	TRBJ1-1	AISQRETRTTEAF
TRBV6-4	TRBJ1-2	ASSDSGGVGGYT
TRBV5-1	TRBJ1-3	ASSRTGSGNTIY
TRBV6-5	TRBJ1-3	ASRGTGGNTIY
TRBV10-3	TRBJ1-6	AIREQGIGNSPLH
TRBV11-1	TRBJ2-1	ASSLAGGMNEQF
TRBV7-2	TRBJ1-2	ASSSGWGRSGYT
TRBV5-1	TRBJ1-1	ASSSQGDSMNTEAF
TRBV30	TRBJ2-7	AWSVGGISYEQY
TRBV28	TRBJ2-7	ASSSHTSGRTYEQY
TRBV4-3	TRBJ2-3	ASSQDTSGRDTQY
TRBV7-9	TRBJ2-7	ASSLNGRGHEQY
TRBV10-3	TRBJ1-2	AVTGTGNGYT
TRBV6-2/TRBV6-3	TRBJ1-1	ASSLPTEITEAF